These T cell receptor beta chains were read from a single sample in a study of OX40 agonist ivuxolimab in advanced cancers. Clones were sequenced by immunoSEQ multiplex PCR, and TCRdb holds only the in-frame ones, with some missing. The sample lists tens of thousands of clones, approximately 92% seen once, with approximately 0.5% in the top ten. Material: CD4+ or CD8+ T cells sorted from blood, obtained in a trial of the OX40 agonist ivuxolimab. The receptor source for this set is an adult with an advanced solid tumor such as melanoma, head and neck, liver or kidney cancer. The CDR3 runs from the conserved cysteine through the conserved F or W. The D gene is left open where the match is weak. Clone size is stated in some rows and not others, as once, few, many or a class when expanded.

CDR3,DNA,D,V,J,size
CSVVTTGANVLTF,TGCAGCGTTGTGACTACTGGGGCCAACGTCCTGACTTTC,-,TRBV29-1,TRBJ2-6,-
CASSISPQPGTEAFF,TGTGCCAGTAGTATATCCCCTCAGCCGGGCACTGAAGCTTTCTTT,-,TRBV19,TRBJ1-1,few
CASSQEGISNEKLFF,TGCGCCAGCAGCCAAGAGGGGATCTCAAATGAAAAACTGTTTTTT,-,TRBV4-1,TRBJ1-4,-
CASLRDTGELFF,TGTGCCAGCTTGCGGGACACCGGGGAGCTGTTTTTT,-,TRBV28,TRBJ2-2,-
CASSFGTSGSSRGETQYF,TGCGCCAGCAGCTTCGGGACTAGCGGGAGTAGTCGGGGCGAGACCCAGTACTTC,TRBD2,TRBV5-1,TRBJ2-5,-
CASSVEGYEQYF,TGTGCCAGCAGCGTCGAAGGGTACGAGCAGTACTTC,-,TRBV9,TRBJ2-7,-
CASMTGTPTYNEQFF,TGTGCCAGTATGACCGGGACTCCCACCTACAATGAGCAGTTCTTC,-,TRBV19,TRBJ2-1,once
CASSFDGYEQFF,TGTGCCAGCAGTTTCGACGGATATGAGCAGTTCTTC,-,TRBV6-1,TRBJ2-1,-
CASSLEPDNSPLHF,TGTGCCAGCAGCTTGGAGCCAGATAATTCACCCCTCCACTTT,-,TRBV5-6,TRBJ1-6,once
CASSQEAGSYEQYF,TGCGCCAGCAGCCAAGAAGCAGGCTCCTACGAGCAGTACTTC,-,TRBV4-3,TRBJ2-7,-
CASSLGQPVEQYF,TGCGCCAGCAGCTTGGGGCAGCCTGTGGAGCAGTACTTC,-,TRBV5-1,TRBJ2-7,-
CASSLYSRARYQPQHF,TGTGCCAGCAGTTTATATTCAAGGGCACGATATCAGCCCCAGCATTTT,-,TRBV28,TRBJ1-5,-
CASNDRDEQFF,TGTGCCAGTAACGACAGGGATGAGCAGTTCTTC,TRBD1,TRBV19,TRBJ2-1,-
CASSQVAGQGAGGYTF,TGCGCCAGCAGCCAAGTAGCCGGACAGGGGGCAGGAGGCTACACCTTC,TRBD1,TRBV4-1,TRBJ1-2,-
CASHSSYEQYF,TGTGCCAGCCACAGCTCCTACGAGCAGTACTTC,-,TRBV2,TRBJ2-7,-
CASSTLRGLARVGEQFF,TGTGCCAGCAGCACTCTTCGGGGACTAGCGCGGGTTGGTGAGCAGTTCTTC,TRBD2,TRBV7-8,TRBJ2-1,-
CASSPPRQGAIQETQYF,TGTGCCAGCAGCCCTCCGAGACAGGGGGCCATACAAGAGACCCAGTACTTC,TRBD1,TRBV7-2,TRBJ2-5,-
CASRRDSGANVLTF,TGTGCCAGCAGGCGGGACTCTGGGGCCAACGTCCTGACTTTC,-,TRBV6-6,TRBJ2-6,-
CASSQTSGAYEQYF,TGTGCCAGCAGCCAGACTAGCGGAGCCTACGAGCAGTACTTC,TRBD2,TRBV7-6,TRBJ2-7,-
CASGPREPTDTQYF,TGTGCTAGTGGCCCTCGGGAGCCCACAGATACGCAGTATTTT,-,TRBV12-5,TRBJ2-3,once
CASTGGTRIPGEQFF,TGTGCCAGCACAGGCGGGACTAGGATCCCCGGTGAGCAGTTCTTC,TRBD2,TRBV5-4,TRBJ2-1,-
CASSQDGGPGVPSTDTQYF,TGCGCCAGCAGCCAAGATGGGGGCCCCGGGGTCCCCTCCACAGATACGCAGTATTTT,-,TRBV4-1,TRBJ2-3,-
CASSASGRYNEQFF,TGTGCCAGCAGCGCTAGTGGGCGCTACAATGAGCAGTTCTTC,-,TRBV6-1,TRBJ2-1,few
CASSIDPGRNEQFF,TGTGCCAGTAGTATAGATCCTGGACGCAATGAGCAGTTCTTC,-,TRBV19,TRBJ2-1,-
CASSGLGGRAQFSYNEQFF,TGTGCCAGCAGCGGTCTAGGCGGGAGGGCCCAATTCTCCTACAATGAGCAGTTCTTC,TRBD2,TRBV9,TRBJ2-1,-
CASSLSYEQYF,TGTGCCAGCAGCCTCTCCTACGAGCAGTACTTC,-,TRBV9,TRBJ2-7,-
CATSREFMVGSSYNEQFF,TGTGCCACCAGCAGAGAATTCATGGTAGGGAGCTCCTACAATGAGCAGTTCTTC,-,TRBV15,TRBJ2-1,-
CASSTDTQYF,TGTGCCAGCAGCACAGATACGCAGTATTTT,-,TRBV28,TRBJ2-3,-
CASSRSGSRETQYF,TGTGCCAGCAGCCGGAGCGGGAGCCGGGAGACCCAGTACTTC,TRBD2,TRBV4-2,TRBJ2-5,-
CASSPTRAQVGYTF,TGTGCCAGCAGTCCAACCCGGGCCCAGGTTGGCTACACCTTC,-,TRBV6-5,TRBJ1-2,-
CASGTTDNEQFF,TGTGCCAGCGGGACTACGGACAATGAGCAGTTCTTC,TRBD2,TRBV7-3,TRBJ2-1,-
CASSFLSGAGGYTF,TGTGCCAGCAGCTTTTTATCAGGGGCCGGCGGCTACACCTTC,-,TRBV11-2,TRBJ1-2,once
CASSLDRYEQYF,TGCGCCAGCAGCTTGGACAGATACGAGCAGTACTTC,-,TRBV5-1,TRBJ2-7,-
CASSTGLAGYNEQFF,TGTGCCAGCAGCACGGGACTAGCGGGGTACAATGAGCAGTTCTTC,TRBD2,TRBV7-2,TRBJ2-1,-
CSVHTGSTQYF,TGCAGCGTCCACACCGGGAGTACGCAGTATTTT,-,TRBV29-1,TRBJ2-3,-
CASSPQTISDQPQHF,TGTGCCAGCTCACCCCAAACGATATCGGACCAGCCCCAGCATTTT,-,TRBV18,TRBJ1-5,-
CASSLSRDVFDGYTF,TGTGCCAGCAGCTTGAGTCGAGACGTCTTTGATGGCTACACCTTC,-,TRBV7-8,TRBJ1-2,-
CATRTSGAYEQYF,TGTGCCACCCGGACTAGCGGTGCCTACGAGCAGTACTTC,TRBD2,TRBV7-9,TRBJ2-7,-
CASSPSGRKETQYF,TGTGCCAGCTCACCAAGCGGGAGAAAGGAGACCCAGTACTTC,TRBD2,TRBV18,TRBJ2-5,-
CASSQVFESNQPQHF,TGTGCCAGCAGCCAAGTTTTTGAAAGCAATCAGCCCCAGCATTTT,-,TRBV4-2,TRBJ1-5,-
CASSSTRDRDGETQYF,TGTGCCAGCAGCTCCACCCGGGACAGGGACGGAGAGACCCAGTACTTC,TRBD1,TRBV7-2,TRBJ2-5,-
CASNSMLDSTDTQYF,TGCGCCAGCAATTCCATGCTCGATAGCACAGATACGCAGTATTTT,-,TRBV4-1,TRBJ2-3,-
CASSRQTGVEQYF,TGTGCCAGCAGCCGGCAAACAGGGGTCGAGCAGTACTTC,TRBD1,TRBV28,TRBJ2-7,-
CASSARSRDRGPETQYF,TGTGCCAGCAGTGCTAGGTCCCGGGACAGGGGACCGGAGACCCAGTACTTC,TRBD1,TRBV6-4,TRBJ2-5,few
CAWSGDRGYEQYF,TGTGCCTGGAGTGGAGACAGGGGCTACGAGCAGTACTTC,TRBD1,TRBV30,TRBJ2-7,-
CASSTRTGNTGELFF,TGCGCCAGCAGCACCAGGACAGGGAACACCGGGGAGCTGTTTTTT,TRBD1,TRBV5-1,TRBJ2-2,-
CASIDTWGDQPQHF,TGTGCCAGCATTGACACATGGGGGGATCAGCCCCAGCATTTT,-,TRBV6-5,TRBJ1-5,-
CASSLAAATLYEQYF,TGTGCCAGCAGCTTGGCCGCGGCCACCTTGTACGAGCAGTACTTC,-,TRBV5-8,TRBJ2-7,-
CASSFRLAGSSYNEQFF,TGTGCCAGCAGCTTCCGACTAGCGGGGAGCTCCTACAATGAGCAGTTCTTC,TRBD2,TRBV5-8,TRBJ2-1,-
CASSSNPRVTIYF,TGTGCCAGCAGTTCAAACCCCAGGGTCACCATATATTTT,-,TRBV28,TRBJ1-3,-
CASSPISGRGETQYF,TGTGCCAGCAGCCCGATTTCTGGCCGCGGGGAGACCCAGTACTTC,-,TRBV5-6,TRBJ2-5,-
CASSTMDSRYGYTF,TGTGCCAGCAGTACCATGGACAGCCGCTATGGCTACACCTTC,-,TRBV27,TRBJ1-2,-
CASLPWGDRDYEQYF,TGTGCCAGTTTGCCCTGGGGGGACAGGGACTACGAGCAGTACTTC,TRBD1,TRBV28,TRBJ2-7,-